These 22 T cell receptor beta chains were all obtained from the same sample, sequenced in a study of blood T cells in healthy people across ages. Through a sample-barcoded 5' primer and a J-beta primer mix, a second PCR was run for roughly 6 to 11 cycles. TCRdb analysed the 5' RACE reads with MiXCR anew, one entry per CDR3 protein. The profile shows some 930,000 distinct CDR3 sequences, about 29% of them singletons. The same sample was also studied in work on T cells of mothers and their children.

What was sequenced was blood. The receptors shown here come from a middle-aged woman in good health.

At least ten counts were recorded for this clonotype. The rearrangement joins TRBV12-3 or TRBV12-4 to TRBJ2-7, with a weak D call TRBD2 (6 bases). CDR3 length equals 13 residues. V lost 6 bases to trimming and J lost 4 bases, with 13 bases between them. CDR3 loop: CASSTRAGYEQYF. CDR3 nucleotide sequence: TGTGCCAGCAGCACGAGGGCGGGATACGAGCAGTACTTC.

The chain joins TRBV5-1 to TRBJ2-7; the D gene is possibly TRBD1 (6 bases). V lost 1 base and J lost 6, with 11 bases in between. CDR1 SGHRS and CDR2 YFSETQ come from the germline V gene. The CDR3 loop spans 13 amino acids. CDR3 amino acids: CASSLIGQFEQYF. As DNA, the CDR3 is TGCGCCAGCAGCTTGATAGGACAGTTCGAGCAGTACTTC.

Many counts were recorded for this clonotype. This sequence joins TRBV6-6 and TRBJ1-1; TRBD1 matches 9 bases. The germline V gene encodes CDR1 MNHNY and CDR2 SVGAGI (reference sequence). The CDR3 is made up of 14 amino acids. Germline trimming cut 4 bases from V and 3 bases from J; bases unmatched to any gene: 3. CDR3 nucleotide sequence: TGTGCCAGCAGTTCCGACAGGGGGTACACTGAAGCTTTCTTT. It yields the protein CASSSDRGYTEAFF.

This clonotype came up many times. J is TRBJ1-2 and V is TRBV12-3 or TRBV12-4; 8 bases are a match to TRBD1. The CDR3 has 15 residues. J lost 4 bases, V lost 7 bases, and 11 bases had no gene match. In DNA, the CDR3 is TGTGCCAGCATCTCCCAGGGGGCCTTACCCTATGGCTACACCTTC. It yields the protein CASISQGALPYGYTF.

This sequence joins TRBV11-2 and TRBJ2-1; D unresolved. The germline V gene has CDR1 SGHAT and CDR2 FQNNGV. V lost 5 bases and J lost 0, with 14 bases in between. The CDR3 is 16 residues long. The CDR3 DNA reads as TGTGCCAGCAGCCCGAAGTCCCCCAGCTCCTACAATGAGCAGTTCTTC. Protein product: CASSPKSPSSYNEQFF.

This clonotype was counted many times. The DNA of the CDR3 is TGTGCCAGCAGCTTAGATGGGACAGGGGCCCCAGGGGATGAGCAGTTCTTC. Translation: CASSLDGTGAPGDEQFF. This sequence joins TRBV7-8 and TRBJ2-1, with 10 nucleotides matching TRBD1. Trimming took 1 base from V and 8 from J; bases not matched to a gene: 11. Germline V gene sequence: CDR1 SGHVS, CDR2 FQNEAQ. The CDR3 has 17 residues.

This clonotype was detected a few times. The gene calls are TRBV5-1 and TRBJ1-4; 11 bases agree with TRBD1. Germline V lookup: CDR1 SGHRS, CDR2 YFSETQ. CDR3 length: 16 residues. Trimming at V came to 0 bases and at J to 7 bases, leaving 5 bases not matched to a gene. Here the CDR3 DNA reads TGCGCCAGCAGCTTGGCCGGACAGGGGGCCGGTGAAAAACTGTTTTTT. This translates into CASSLAGQGAGEKLFF.

The sample holds a few counts of this clonotype. The gene calls are TRBV7-8 and TRBJ2-1; possibly TRBD2 for D (6 bases). The CDR3 contains 14 residues. V was clipped by 2 bases and J by 5 bases, with 10 bases between them. From germline, CDR1 is SGHVS and CDR2 FQNEAQ. In DNA form, the CDR3 reads TGTGCCAGCAGCTTACGCCGCGGGAACAATGAGCAGTTCTTC. Its translation is CASSLRRGNNEQFF.

This clonotype was detected only a few times. The chain recombines TRBV24-1 with TRBJ1-2, with D perhaps matching TRBD1 (5 bases). Germline CDR1 KGHDR, CDR2 SFDVKD. The CDR3 spans 11 residues. Trimming removed 5 bases at V and 8 bases at J, with 8 bases between. The DNA of the CDR3 is TGTGCCACCAGTGTCGGGGCAGGCTACACCTTC. It yields the protein CATSVGAGYTF.

This clonotype was seen a handful of times. V gene TRBV7-8 combines with J gene TRBJ1-4; 7 bases are shared with TRBD1. V shed 6 bases and J 4 bases; nucleotides not matched to a gene: 8. This CDR3 is 15 amino acids long. The V gene's germline CDR1 is SGHVS and CDR2 FQNEAQ. The CDR3: CASSRLTGSNEKLFF. The CDR3, as DNA: TGTGCCAGCAGTCGACTGACAGGGAGTAATGAAAAACTGTTTTTT.

This clonotype was counted a few times. The chain uses TRBV5-1 and TRBJ1-5; D is ambiguous. This CDR3 has 15 amino acids. V lost 2 bases, J lost 4 bases, and 13 bases lay in between. From germline, CDR1 is SGHRS and CDR2 YFSETQ. The CDR3 loop reads CASSLTGPTNQPQHF. Written as DNA, the CDR3 is TGCGCCAGCAGCTTAACCGGGCCAACAAATCAGCCCCAGCATTTT.

Only a few counts were recorded for this clonotype. The rearrangement links TRBV5-1 to TRBJ1-1; D not resolved. In germline, CDR1 is SGHRS, CDR2 YFSETQ. The V gene lost 4 bases and the J gene lost 1 base, with 14 bases spanning the gap. The CDR3 has 15 amino acids. The CDR3, as DNA: TGCGCCAGCAGCCCCTTTGGCGACCCGAACACTGAAGCTTTCTTT. Protein sequence: CASSPFGDPNTEAFF.

This clonotype was recorded once. The chain recombines TRBV19 with TRBJ1-2; D unclear. This CDR3 is 14 amino acids long. Germline values: CDR1 LNHDA, CDR2 SQIVND (reference sequence). V was cut by 0 bases and J by 4 bases, with 9 bases left in between. The CDR3 bases are TGTGCCAGTAGTATAGAGGGCATTCGCTATGGCTACACCTTC. Translating gives CASSIEGIRYGYTF.

This clonotype showed up just a few times. The rearrangement links TRBV7-2 to TRBJ1-1; D remains unclear. The V and J ends lost 3 bases and 1 base respectively, with 9 bases between them. CDR3 length: 14 amino acids. Germline assignment: CDR1 SGHTA and CDR2 FQGNSA. The CDR3 is CASSFAAGNTEAFF. DNA for the CDR3: TGTGCCAGCAGCTTTGCGGCGGGGAACACTGAAGCTTTCTTT.

This clonotype was counted between two and nine times. This chain links TRBV12-3 or TRBV12-4 with TRBJ2-5, with D uncertain. The J call may be wrong; the DNA end is better matched by TRBJ2-7. The length of the CDR3 is 15 residues. The CDR3 here is CASSLASSRAYEQYF. The CDR3 DNA reads TGTGCCAGCAGTTTAGCTTCGAGCCGGGCCTACGAGCAGTACTTC.

This clonotype came up many times. The genes are TRBV4-2 and TRBJ2-4, with 10 positions matching TRBD2. This CDR3 is 17 amino acids long. Per germline, CDR1 LGHNA and CDR2 YNFKEQ. J was trimmed by 5 bases and V by 1 base; bases with no gene match: 8. CDR3 amino acids: CASSQVSLAGAQNIQYF. CDR3 coding DNA: TGTGCCAGCAGCCAAGTATCTCTAGCGGGGGCACAAAACATTCAGTACTTC.

The chain joins TRBV11-2 to TRBJ1-4; D perhaps matches TRBD1 (5 bases). V was pared by 7 bases and J by 7 bases, with 13 bases between. The CDR3 spans 13 residues. Germline V gene lookup returns CDR1 SGHAT and CDR2 FQNNGV. CDR3: CASIRARGEKLFF. The CDR3 coding sequence is TGTGCCAGCATACGTGCGAGGGGTGAAAAACTGTTTTTT.

Ten or more counts support this clonotype. The chain employs TRBV20-1 and TRBJ2-7; possible D gene TRBD2, 5 bases. The CDR3 has 13 residues. Deletions cut 3 bases from V and 6 bases from J, with 15 bases between. The germline V gene has CDR1 DFQATT and CDR2 SNEGSKA (reference sequence). The CDR3: CSASLPRGSEQYF. CDR3 bases: TGCAGTGCTAGCCTTCCTCGGGGTTCCGAGCAGTACTTC.

With regard to this clonotype: This clone may be a read error of a much larger clone one base away. This rearrangement joins TRBV5-6 to TRBJ2-4; D unclear. The end of the DNA fits TRBJ2-5 better, so the J call may be wrong. This CDR3 spans 14 amino acids. Germline assignment: CDR1 SGHDT and CDR2 YYEEEE. CDR3 coding DNA: TGTGCCAGCAACTCTGGGCCTTCCCAAGAGACCCAGTACTTC. As protein: CASNSGPSQETQYF.

This clonotype showed up just a few times. The gene calls are TRBV4-1 and TRBJ1-1; tentative D call: TRBD1 (6 bases). Trimming cost V 2 bases and J 4 bases, with 11 bases left between them. Germline CDR1 reads MGHRA; CDR2 reads YSYEKL. The CDR3 length is 14 residues. The CDR3 nucleotides read TGCGCCAGCAGCCAAACAGGGCAGCGCACTGAAGCTTTCTTT. Translating gives CASSQTGQRTEAFF.

This clonotype was seen only a few times. CDR3 amino acids: CASSQQGGTDTQYF. The DNA for the CDR3 is TGTGCCAGCAGCCAACAGGGGGGGACAGATACGCAGTATTTT. V usage is TRBV14 and J usage is TRBJ2-3, with D perhaps TRBD1 or TRBD2 (7 bases each). CDR3 length: 14 residues. The V end lost 2 bases, the J end lost 3 bases, and 9 bases lay between the germline ends. Germline loops: CDR1 SGHDN, CDR2 FVKESK.

This chain joins TRBV20-1 and TRBJ2-7; 13 nucleotides match TRBD2. The CDR3 totals 15 residues. Unmatched junction bases numbered 8, after V lost 7 bases and J lost 2 bases. Germline lookup yields CDR1 DFQATT and CDR2 SNEGSKA (reference sequence). The CDR3 sequence: CSVPGLAGLTYEQYF. The CDR3 coding sequence is TGCAGTGTTCCGGGACTAGCGGGGTTGACCTACGAGCAGTACTTC.